The T cell receptor beta chain under discussion was sequenced for a study of T cell responses to AZD1222 COVID-19 vaccine. Findings and limits, study-wide: Targeting of unmutated variant regions was reportedly seen in nearly half of spike-specific TCRs. There were repertoire samples only from the period after the peak T cell response. The study found vaccine-associated CD4 TCRs spanning spike, dominant at 160-218 and 743-854.

Comment on this clone: Its antigen is still unknown.

Measured with immunoSEQ multiplex PCR; TCRdb has only the in-frame clones, and not every one. The table includes 150,000 to 200,000 clones, just over 90% detected once. CDR1 is WSHSY and CDR2 is SAAADI in the germline V gene. V was clipped by 6 bases and J by 3 bases; unmatched bases: 6. This CDR3 is built from 17 residues. The chain couples TRBV10-2 to TRBJ2-2, with 14 bases fitting TRBD2. The receptor was isolated from an adult in good health. Sequencing used peripheral blood, obtained on day 0 of AZD1222 vaccination. CDR3 DNA sequence: TGCGCCAGCAGATTGACTAGCGGGAGGGAAGACACCGGGGAGCTGTTTTTT. The encoded protein is CASRLTSGREDTGELFF.